Listed below are T cell receptor beta chains from one sample, sequenced in a study of control samples from healthy donors and cancer patients. Measured with immunoSEQ multiplex PCR; TCRdb has only the in-frame clones, and not every one. This table has roughly 83,000 clones, approximately 78% appearing once. Sequenced input: blood. These TCRs come from a woman aged 55-75 years in good health. The CDR3 runs from the conserved cysteine through the conserved F or W. The order of the fields is CDR3 length, D gene, V gene, clone size, J gene, CDR3 protein, CDR3 DNA. The D gene is left open where the match is weak. The listing skips clone size in some rows; elsewhere it reads once, few, many or a size class.

16,-,TRBV11-2,-,TRBJ1-3,CASTLTLGSSGNTIYF,TGTGCCAGCACCTTGACCCTTGGGAGCTCTGGAAACACCATATATTTT
12,-,TRBV15,-,TRBJ2-4,CATSSQENIQYF,TGTGCCACCAGCTCACAGGAAAACATTCAGTACTTC
12,-,TRBV12-3/TRBV12-4,-,TRBJ1-3,CASSLSGNTIYF,TGTGCCAGCAGTTTATCGGGAAACACCATATATTTT
18,-,TRBV19,-,TRBJ2-2,CASSLYNSREGRAGELFF,TGTGCCAGTAGTCTATACAACTCCCGAGAGGGAAGGGCCGGGGAGCTGTTTTTT
17,TRBD2,TRBV28,-,TRBJ2-7,CASSRPGLAGSKYEQYF,TGTGCCAGCAGCCGACCGGGACTAGCGGGATCTAAGTACGAGCAGTACTTC
16,TRBD1,TRBV5-1,-,TRBJ1-4,CASSRPGQGAEEKLFF,TGCGCCAGCAGTCGGCCGGGACAGGGGGCGGAAGAAAAACTGTTTTTT
16,TRBD1,TRBV9,-,TRBJ1-3,CASSPRTGKDPNTIYF,TGTGCCAGCAGCCCTAGGACAGGGAAGGATCCAAACACCATATATTTT
12,-,TRBV5-5,-,TRBJ2-1,CASSRRDNEQFF,TGTGCCAGCAGCCGCAGAGACAATGAGCAGTTCTTC
13,-,TRBV10-2,-,TRBJ1-1,CASSANQNTEAFF,TGCGCCAGCAGTGCAAATCAGAACACTGAAGCTTTCTTT
13,-,TRBV15,many,TRBJ2-1,CATSPFVGHEQFF,TGTGCCACCAGCCCCTTTGTGGGGCATGAGCAGTTCTTC
15,TRBD2,TRBV28,-,TRBJ2-7,CASTLGGLAGYEQYF,TGTGCCAGCACCTTAGGGGGACTAGCGGGGTACGAGCAGTACTTC
15,TRBD1,TRBV27,-,TRBJ2-1,CASSPRGTGGGEQFF,TGTGCCAGCAGTCCCCGCGGGACAGGGGGGGGTGAGCAGTTCTTC
14,-,TRBV5-8,-,TRBJ2-3,CASSLRTATDTQYF,TGTGCCAGCAGCTTGCGGACAGCTACAGATACGCAGTATTTT
15,TRBD2,TRBV27,-,TRBJ2-7,CASSLTSGGSYEQYF,TGTGCCAGCAGTTTGACTAGCGGGGGCTCCTACGAGCAGTACTTC
14,-,TRBV14,-,TRBJ2-1,CASSHKESYNEQFF,TGTGCCAGCAGCCACAAGGAATCCTACAATGAGCAGTTCTTC
16,-,TRBV7-2,-,TRBJ1-4,CASSLGRRQDNEKLFF,TGTGCCAGCAGCTTAGGTCGGAGACAGGATAATGAAAAACTGTTTTTT
13,TRBD2,TRBV27,-,TRBJ2-5,CASSSRAGETQYF,TGTGCCAGCAGCTCGAGAGCGGGGGAGACCCAGTACTTC
14,-,TRBV5-8,-,TRBJ1-3,CASSLWFSGNTIYF,TGTGCCAGCAGCTTGTGGTTCTCTGGAAACACCATATATTTT
13,TRBD1,TRBV5-4,-,TRBJ2-2,CASSDRVTGELFF,TGTGCCAGCAGCGACAGGGTCACCGGGGAGCTGTTTTTT
15,TRBD2,TRBV6-5,-,TRBJ2-1,CASGGGKGSYNEQFF,TGTGCCAGCGGGGGGGGGAAAGGGTCCTACAATGAGCAGTTCTTC
13,-,TRBV7-6,-,TRBJ2-2,CASMAAETGELFF,TGTGCCAGCATGGCCGCCGAGACCGGGGAGCTGTTTTTT
13,-,TRBV7-2,-,TRBJ2-1,CASSNYMRNEQFF,TGTGCCAGCAGCAATTATATGAGGAATGAGCAGTTCTTC
16,TRBD1,TRBV28,few,TRBJ1-3,CASSFGTVSSGNTIYF,TGTGCCAGCAGTTTTGGGACAGTGAGCTCTGGAAACACCATATATTTT
16,-,TRBV7-9,-,TRBJ1-2,CASSLAYRDREEGYTF,TGTGCCAGCAGCTTAGCGTACCGGGACCGGGAGGAAGGCTACACCTTC
14,TRBD2,TRBV2,few,TRBJ2-5,CARTSGGTQETQYF,TGTGCCAGAACTAGCGGGGGGACCCAAGAGACCCAGTACTTC
18,TRBD1,TRBV11-2,-,TRBJ2-2,CASSLHSTGRTRAGELFF,TGTGCCAGCAGCTTGCACTCGACAGGGCGGACGCGCGCCGGGGAGCTGTTTTTT
14,TRBD1,TRBV2,-,TRBJ1-2,CASSEIQGTYGYTF,TGTGCCAGCAGTGAAATACAGGGGACCTATGGCTACACCTTC
10,-,TRBV20-1,-,TRBJ1-2,CSAKGAGYTF,TGCAGTGCTAAAGGGGCAGGCTACACCTTC
12,-,TRBV3-1/TRBV3-2,-,TRBJ2-1,CASSYLGNEQFF,TGTGCCAGCAGCTATCTAGGCAATGAGCAGTTCTTC
14,-,TRBV6-5,-,TRBJ1-3,CASSRLGAGNTIYF,TGTGCCAGCAGTCGACTGGGCGCTGGAAACACCATATATTTT
15,TRBD2,TRBV6-6,-,TRBJ2-1,CASSHSSGGRHEQFF,TGTGCCAGCAGTCATTCTAGCGGGGGGCGTCATGAGCAGTTCTTC
13,-,TRBV18,-,TRBJ2-1,CASSPPLGNEQFF,TGTGCCAGCTCACCACCGTTAGGCAATGAGCAGTTCTTC
12,TRBD1,TRBV7-2,-,TRBJ1-2,CASSFDRDGYTF,TGTGCCAGCAGCTTTGACAGGGATGGCTACACCTTC
17,TRBD1,TRBV27,-,TRBJ1-1,CASSPIGQGGFNTEAFF,TGTGCCAGCAGTCCGATCGGACAGGGTGGGTTTAACACTGAAGCTTTCTTT
14,-,TRBV5-4,-,TRBJ2-3,CASSRDRGTDTQYF,TGTGCCAGCAGCCGGGATCGGGGCACAGATACGCAGTATTTT
11,-,TRBV20-1,-,TRBJ1-1,CSKKKRTEAFF,TGCAGTAAGAAAAAGAGGACTGAAGCTTTCTTT
13,-,TRBV11-2,-,TRBJ1-1,CASSSDSNTEAFF,TGTGCCAGCAGTTCGGACAGTAACACTGAAGCTTTCTTT
15,-,TRBV6-5,-,TRBJ1-3,CASSSPRLSGSTIYF,TGTGCCAGCAGTTCTCCCCGCCTCTCTGGAAGCACCATATATTTT
16,TRBD1,TRBV5-5,-,TRBJ2-7,CASSLYLLQGAGEQYF,TGTGCCAGCAGCTTGTATTTATTACAGGGGGCGGGGGAGCAGTACTTC
15,TRBD1,TRBV6-5,-,TRBJ1-5,CASKKTGGANQPQHF,TGTGCCAGCAAGAAGACAGGGGGGGCCAATCAGCCCCAGCATTTT
14,-,TRBV18,-,TRBJ2-7,CASSPSREIGEQYF,TGTGCCAGCTCACCGTCCAGGGAGATTGGCGAGCAGTACTTC
14,-,TRBV6-5,-,TRBJ2-7,CASSYAGQFLEQYF,TGTGCCAGCAGTTACGCGGGTCAGTTTCTTGAGCAGTACTTC
14,TRBD1,TRBV12-5,-,TRBJ1-5,CASGMGQSNQPQHF,TGTGCTAGTGGTATGGGACAGAGCAATCAGCCCCAGCATTTT
18,-,TRBV4-3,few,TRBJ2-2,CASSQGGRASANTGELFF,TGCGCCAGCAGCCAAGGTGGCAGGGCCTCCGCGAACACCGGGGAGCTGTTTTTT
15,-,TRBV6-7,-,TRBJ1-5,CASSNRDYSNQPQHF,TGTGCCAGCAGTAACCGGGATTATAGCAATCAGCCCCAGCATTTT
16,TRBD2,TRBV6-2/TRBV6-3,-,TRBJ2-7,CASSPALGGGSYEQYF,TGTGCCAGCAGTCCCGCACTGGGGGGGGGATCCTACGAGCAGTACTTC
16,-,TRBV19,-,TRBJ2-7,CASSRDAGQGGYEQYF,TGTGCCAGTAGTAGGGACGCTGGGCAGGGGGGCTACGAGCAGTACTTC
14,-,TRBV29-1,-,TRBJ2-2,CSVGYREGTGELFF,TGCAGCGTCGGATACAGGGAAGGGACCGGGGAGCTGTTTTTT
14,-,TRBV15,-,TRBJ1-5,CATSRNPGVQPQHF,TGTGCCACCAGCAGAAACCCCGGAGTTCAGCCCCAGCATTTT
19,-,TRBV19,once,TRBJ2-6,CASSIFRSRDGSGANVLTF,TGTGCCAGTAGTATTTTCAGAAGTAGGGACGGCTCTGGGGCCAACGTCCTGACTTTC
17,TRBD1,TRBV19,-,TRBJ2-3,CASTQARTGRGRDTQYF,TGTGCCAGTACCCAAGCCCGGACAGGGCGTGGGAGAGATACGCAGTATTTT
13,-,TRBV7-2,-,TRBJ2-7,CASSGSTVYEQYF,TGTGCCAGCAGCGGATCGACAGTCTACGAGCAGTACTTC
17,TRBD2,TRBV2,-,TRBJ2-1,CASSDPASGGALGEQFF,TGTGCCAGCAGTGATCCTGCTAGCGGGGGGGCCTTAGGTGAGCAGTTCTTC
13,-,TRBV3-1/TRBV3-2,once,TRBJ1-3,CASSSHSGNTIYF,TGTGCCAGCAGCTCTCACTCAGGAAACACCATATATTTT
14,-,TRBV7-2,-,TRBJ1-2,CASSPRTENYGYTF,TGTGCCAGCAGCCCGCGGACAGAGAACTATGGCTACACCTTC
13,-,TRBV6-5,-,TRBJ2-5,CASRPQGGETQYF,TGTGCCAGCAGGCCCCAGGGTGGGGAGACCCAGTACTTC
15,-,TRBV7-2,-,TRBJ1-2,CASSLVGDGLYGYTF,TGTGCCAGCAGCTTAGTTGGGGACGGGTTATATGGCTACACCTTC